This is a list of T cell receptor beta chains from one sample in a study of T cells after yellow fever vaccination. From the 5' RACE reads, TCRdb called clonotypes with MiXCR, one entry per CDR3 protein. The sample contains roughly 340,000 distinct CDR3 sequences, 8.7% of which appear only once. Sequenced here: PBMCs, sampled on the day of the first yellow fever vaccination. The source of these receptors is a man aged 18 to 29 who received the YFV17D yellow fever vaccine. CDR3s include the opening cysteine and the closing phenylalanine or tryptophan. A D gene is named only where the DNA matches it firmly. Only part of the rows carry a size: once, few, many, or a class if the clone is expanded.

.	TRBV4-1	few	TRBJ1-5	TGCGCCAGCAGCCGAATACCCATTATGAGCAATCAGCCCCAGCATTTT	CASSRIPIMSNQPQHF
TRBD1	TRBV7-3	many	TRBJ2-1	TGTGCCAGCAGCCTCGACAGGGATTACAATGAGCAGTTCTTC	CASSLDRDYNEQFF
TRBD2	TRBV7-2	few	TRBJ2-3	TGTGCCAGCAGCCCCCTCCGCGGGGGGGAGGGTACGCAGTATTTT	CASSPLRGGEGTQYF
TRBD2	TRBV24-1	few	TRBJ2-3	TGTGCCACCAGTGAGGTAGCCGGTAGCGGGGATACGCAGTATTTT	CATSEVAGSGDTQYF
TRBD2	TRBV6-1	.	TRBJ2-5	TGTGCCAGCAGCGAAGGACCGGGACTAGCGGGGAAGGAGACCCAGTACTTC	CASSEGPGLAGKETQYF
.	TRBV7-2	few	TRBJ2-2	TGTGCCAGCAGCTTAGCTAGGGTGGCGAACACCGGGGAGCTGTTTTTT	CASSLARVANTGELFF
.	TRBV12-3/TRBV12-4	few	TRBJ2-1	TGTGCCAGCAGGGAATCTGGGGGGTACAATGAGCAGTTCTTC	CASRESGGYNEQFF
.	TRBV7-8	many	TRBJ1-1	TGTGCCAGCAGCTTAGAAGCCGCTGAAGCTTTCTTT	CASSLEAAEAFF
TRBD1	TRBV6-5	.	TRBJ1-2	TGTGCCAGCAGTTACAAGGGGGCCGGAGGTGGCTACACCTTC	CASSYKGAGGGYTF
.	TRBV29-1	few	TRBJ2-3	TGCAGCGTTGATATGGGTGGGACAGATACGCAGTATTTT	CSVDMGGTDTQYF
.	TRBV29-1	few	TRBJ1-2	TGCAGCGTAGGGGAAAACTATGGCTACACCTTC	CSVGENYGYTF
TRBD1	TRBV4-1	few	TRBJ1-1	TGCGCCAGCAGCCACCCGGGACAGGGAGGATCAGCTTTCTTT	CASSHPGQGGSAFF
TRBD2	TRBV6-2/TRBV6-3	.	TRBJ2-3	TGTGCCAGCGGACTAGCGAACGGAGATACGCAGTATTTT	CASGLANGDTQYF
.	TRBV5-5	few	TRBJ1-2	TGTGCCAGCGTATCCGATCCCTCCGTGGGACTTTTCGGCTACACCTTC	CASVSDPSVGLFGYTF
.	TRBV6-4	few	TRBJ2-3	TGTGCCAGCAGTGAGTGGGGGATTTACACAGATACGCAGTATTTT	CASSEWGIYTDTQYF
.	TRBV7-8	few	TRBJ2-5	TGTGCCAGCAAGGGATTCGGGGCAGGAGGAGAGACCCAGTACTTC	CASKGFGAGGETQYF
.	TRBV12-3/TRBV12-4	few	TRBJ1-1	TGTGCCAGCAGTTCGGGACAATGGAACACTGAAGCTTTCTTT	CASSSGQWNTEAFF
TRBD2	TRBV20-1	many	TRBJ2-3	TGCAGTGCCAGAGGAGGGCGGGGGGGGCCCCGACATACGCAGTATTTT	CSARGGRGGPRHTQYF
TRBD2	TRBV6-2/TRBV6-3	.	TRBJ2-7	TGTGCCAGCACGTTAGCGGGGGGTTACGAGCAGTACTTC	CASTLAGGYEQYF
.	TRBV7-2	many	TRBJ2-3	TGTGCCAGCAGAAGGGGGGTGAGCACAGATACGCAGTATTTT	CASRRGVSTDTQYF
.	TRBV30	few	TRBJ2-7	TGTGCCTGGGGCCTAAGTCCGGGGAGCGAGCAGTACTTC	CAWGLSPGSEQYF
TRBD2	TRBV7-2	many	TRBJ2-4	TGTGCCAGCAGCTTAGTAGCGGGGGCTGGAGACATTCAGTACTTC	CASSLVAGAGDIQYF
TRBD1	TRBV9	.	TRBJ2-1	TGTGCCAGCAGCGTATCTGGGACAGGGAGCTATGAGCAGTTCTTC	CASSVSGTGSYEQFF
.	TRBV27	many	TRBJ1-6	TGTGCCAGCATGGTGGGCTCTGTTAATTCACCCCTCCACTTT	CASMVGSVNSPLHF
.	TRBV5-1	.	TRBJ2-6	TGCGCCAGCAGCTCAGACCCCTCTGGGGCCAACGTCCTGACTTTC	CASSSDPSGANVLTF
.	TRBV6-7	.	TRBJ1-3	TGTGCCATGCCGGACACAGCGCTCTCTGGAAACACCATATATTTT	CAMPDTALSGNTIYF
TRBD1	TRBV6-1	many	TRBJ1-5	TGTGCCAGCAGTCGAGGAGGACAGGGGGTATATCCCCAGCATTTT	CASSRGGQGVYPQHF
TRBD1	TRBV11-1	.	TRBJ1-4	TGTGCCAGCAGCTCCCCGTCCATGGGACAGGGGTTTAGGGCTAATGAAAAACTGTTTTTT	CASSSPSMGQGFRANEKLFF
.	TRBV27	few	TRBJ1-6	TGTGCCAGCAGCGACGAATTCGCCAGGGTGGATTATAATTCACCCCTCCACTTT	CASSDEFARVDYNSPLHF
.	TRBV12-3/TRBV12-4	few	TRBJ2-7	TGTGCCAGCAGCCCCGCGGAATACGAGCAGTACTTC	CASSPAEYEQYF
.	TRBV5-1	.	TRBJ2-2	TGCGCCAGCAGCCCGCTGAGTGGGGGGCCTGAGACCGGGGAGCTGTTTTTT	CASSPLSGGPETGELFF
TRBD1	TRBV5-1	few	TRBJ2-2	TGCGCCAGCATACCCGGGACAGGGGGATCCGGGGAGCTGTTTTTT	CASIPGTGGSGELFF
TRBD2	TRBV7-2	many	TRBJ2-7	TGTGCCAGCAGCTTAGCCGGGAGGAGCGAGCAGTACTTC	CASSLAGRSEQYF
TRBD2	TRBV20-1	.	TRBJ2-1	TGCAGTGCCCGGACCGCGGGGGGGCCGGGTGAGCAGTTCTTC	CSARTAGGPGEQFF
.	TRBV15	.	TRBJ2-5	TGTGCCACCAGCAGAGATCTTGGGGGCCCCGAGACCCAGTACTTC	CATSRDLGGPETQYF
TRBD1	TRBV11-2	.	TRBJ2-1	TGTGCCAGCAGCTTAGTCGGGTCCGGACAGGGGAACCATGAGCAGTTCTTC	CASSLVGSGQGNHEQFF
TRBD2	TRBV3-1	.	TRBJ2-3	TGTGCCAGCAGGGGCACAACCGGGACTAGCGACACAGATACGCAGTATTTT	CASRGTTGTSDTDTQYF
.	TRBV7-3	.	TRBJ2-5	TGTGCCAGCAGCTTGCCGGAGCGTTTGGAGACCCAGTACTTC	CASSLPERLETQYF
TRBD2	TRBV10-3	few	TRBJ2-3	TGTGCCATCAGTGAGTCCACTAGCGGGGGCACTAGCACAGATACGCAGTATTTT	CAISESTSGGTSTDTQYF
.	TRBV7-2	few	TRBJ2-7	TGTGCCAGCAGCTATGGGGGAGGCTACGAGCAGTACTTC	CASSYGGGYEQYF
TRBD2	TRBV20-1	.	TRBJ2-1	TGCAGTGCCCCACGGGCTAGCGGGGGATGTGAGCAGTTCTTC	CSAPRASGGCEQFF
.	TRBV6-1	few	TRBJ2-6	TGTGCCAGCAGCCCGCCTTCTGGGGCCAACGTCCTGACTTTC	CASSPPSGANVLTF